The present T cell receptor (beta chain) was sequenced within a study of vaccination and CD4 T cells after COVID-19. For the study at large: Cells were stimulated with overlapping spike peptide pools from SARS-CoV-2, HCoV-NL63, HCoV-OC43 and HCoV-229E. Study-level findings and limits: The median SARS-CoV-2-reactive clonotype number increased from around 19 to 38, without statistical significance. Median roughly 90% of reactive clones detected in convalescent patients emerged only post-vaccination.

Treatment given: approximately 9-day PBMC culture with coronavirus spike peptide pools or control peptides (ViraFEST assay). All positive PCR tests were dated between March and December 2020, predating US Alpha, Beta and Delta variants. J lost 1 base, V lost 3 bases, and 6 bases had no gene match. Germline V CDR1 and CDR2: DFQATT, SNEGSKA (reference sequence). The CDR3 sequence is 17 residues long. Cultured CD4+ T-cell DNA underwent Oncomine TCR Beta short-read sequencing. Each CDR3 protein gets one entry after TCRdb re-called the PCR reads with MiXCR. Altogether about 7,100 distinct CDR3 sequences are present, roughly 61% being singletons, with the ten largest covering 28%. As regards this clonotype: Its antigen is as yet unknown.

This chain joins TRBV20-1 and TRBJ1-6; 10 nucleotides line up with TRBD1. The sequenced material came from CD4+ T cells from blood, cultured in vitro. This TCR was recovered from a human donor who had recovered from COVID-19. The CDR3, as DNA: TGCAGTGCTAGGAGGGGGACAGGGGTATCCTATAATTCACCCCTCCACTTT. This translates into CSARRGTGVSYNSPLHF.